This T cell receptor beta chain was documented in a study of cytomegalovirus exposure and HLA in healthy donors. Researchers ran the PCR with 60 Vbeta and 13 Jbeta primers. TCRdb's table, derived via immunoSEQ multiplex PCR, lists solely in-frame clones and lacks some. The data show fewer than 110,000 clones, with approximately 72% seen just once and around 1.9% held by the top ten. The trim removed 7 bases at V and 5 bases at J, leaving 9 bases unmatched. The CDR3 sequence is 15 residues long. Looked up from germline, CDR1 is MNHEY and CDR2 is SMNVEV (reference sequence). Source material: PBMCs. This chain links TRBV27 with TRBJ1-1; 11 bases map to TRBD1. This clonotype was sampled from a woman aged 40 to 49 in good health and CMV-seronegative. The CDR3, as DNA: TGTGCCAGCACGTCCGGACAGGGGGCTTGGACTGAAGCTTTCTTT. Translating it yields CASTSGQGAWTEAFF.